Each of the 4 T cell receptor beta chains below was sequenced from the same sample in a study of cytomegalovirus exposure and HLA in healthy donors. PCR involved 60 Vbeta and 13 Jbeta primers. Data came from immunoSEQ multiplex PCR; TCRdb stores just in-frame clones and leaves some out. The sample holds fewer than 200,000 clones, about four fifths seen once. Sequencing was done on a sample of PBMCs. The receptor set was obtained from a male donor in good health and CMV-seronegative.

This clone was seen a few times. The chain couples TRBV11-3 to TRBJ2-5; 8 bases line up with TRBD1. The CDR3 spans 13 residues. Germline CDR1 SGHNT, CDR2 YENEEA. Losses at the gene ends were 8 bases for V and 5 bases for J; bases not matched to a gene: 7. As DNA, the CDR3 is TGTGCCAGCTCCCAGGGGGCGCTTGAGACCCAGTACTTC. Protein sequence: CASSQGALETQYF.

The J gene is TRBJ2-3, the V gene TRBV7-2; 11 bases are a match to TRBD2. With V trimmed by 0 bases and J by 5 bases, 7 bases remained unmatched. Germline assignment: CDR1 SGHTA and CDR2 FQGNSA. This CDR3 is built from 17 residues. The CDR3: CASSLAPVLAGGDTQYF. DNA of the CDR3: TGTGCCAGCAGCTTAGCGCCTGTCCTAGCGGGAGGAGATACGCAGTATTTT.

The chain links TRBV4-3 to TRBJ2-2, with a possible D match to TRBD2 (6 bases). Germline CDR1 and CDR2: LGHNA and YSLEER. The CDR3 length is 17 residues. V lost 1 base to trimming and J lost 1 base, with 13 bases between them. CDR3 coding DNA: TGCGCCAGCAGCCAAGCACTTGGCGGGGTGAACACCGGGGAGCTGTTTTTT. As protein: CASSQALGGVNTGELFF.

J is TRBJ1-2 and V is TRBV18; tentatively, D is TRBD1 (5 bases). V shed 1 base and J shed 5 bases, with 11 bases lying between them. CDR3 length: 14 residues. CDR1 and CDR2 from the germline V gene are KGHSH and LQKENI. The CDR3: CASSPQTDGYGYTF. The CDR3 bases are TGTGCCAGCTCACCACAGACAGACGGGTATGGCTACACCTTC.